A selection of T cell receptor beta chains follows, all from one sample in a study of blood T cell repertoires in COVID-19. Measured with immunoSEQ multiplex PCR; TCRdb has only the in-frame clones, and not every one. The data contain about 120,000 clones, more than 70% of them singletons. Sequencing input: peripheral blood. All receptors come from a human donor in a cohort sampled during active COVID-19. Both conserved end residues are part of each CDR3. The D gene is left open where the match is weak. Rows give clone size only sometimes, using once, few, many, or a class for an expanded clone.

D gene	V gene	J gene	clone size	CDR3 protein	CDR3 DNA
-	TRBV27	TRBJ2-7	-	CASSYSGRPGEQYF	TGTGCCAGCAGTTATTCAGGGAGGCCCGGGGAGCAGTACTTC
TRBD1	TRBV13	TRBJ2-7	-	CASSLQGVEQYF	TGTGCCAGCAGTTTACAGGGGGTCGAGCAGTACTTC
TRBD2	TRBV12-3/TRBV12-4	TRBJ2-1	-	CASSIAGAPEQFF	TGTGCCAGCAGTATAGCGGGGGCCCCCGAGCAGTTCTTC
-	TRBV29-1	TRBJ2-3	-	CSVDSRGTDTQYF	TGCAGCGTTGATAGTCGGGGAACAGATACGCAGTATTTT
TRBD1	TRBV28	TRBJ2-7	-	CASSLLVARGIHEQYF	TGTGCCAGCAGTTTACTGGTCGCCAGGGGGATACACGAGCAGTACTTC
TRBD2	TRBV5-5	TRBJ2-7	-	CASSSGLAGGVATYEQYF	TGTGCCAGCAGCTCGGGACTAGCGGGAGGGGTGGCTACCTACGAGCAGTACTTC
TRBD2	TRBV11-3	TRBJ2-7	few	CASSQRTSGGFYEQYF	TGTGCCAGCAGCCAACGGACTAGCGGGGGGTTCTACGAGCAGTACTTC
-	TRBV11-3	TRBJ2-3	once	CASSSGPTGTQYF	TGTGCCAGCAGCTCCGGACCGACAGGTACGCAGTATTTT
TRBD1	TRBV11-3	TRBJ1-1	-	CASSLGVTGGVTEAFF	TGTGCCAGCAGCTTAGGCGTGACAGGGGGCGTCACTGAAGCTTTCTTT
TRBD1	TRBV2	TRBJ1-2	-	CASSPGQGGYGYTF	TGTGCCAGCAGTCCGGGACAGGGGGGGTATGGCTACACCTTC
-	TRBV18	TRBJ2-5	once	CASCSGGAETQYF	TGTGCCAGCTGCTCCGGAGGAGCGGAGACCCAGTACTTC
TRBD1	TRBV16	TRBJ1-5	-	CASSQPTGNGDQPQHF	TGTGCCAGCAGCCAGCCGACAGGGAATGGGGATCAGCCCCAGCATTTT
-	TRBV7-8	TRBJ2-7	-	CASSLRGGPSYEQYF	TGTGCCAGCAGCCTAAGAGGAGGGCCCTCCTACGAGCAGTACTTC
-	TRBV15	TRBJ1-5	once	CASWGGLSNQPQHF	TGTGCCTCCTGGGGGGGGCTTAGCAATCAGCCCCAGCATTTT
-	TRBV5-1	TRBJ2-7	-	CASIGETYEQYF	TGCGCCAGCATAGGGGAAACCTACGAGCAGTACTTC
-	TRBV18	TRBJ2-7	-	CASSHSNEQYF	TGTGCCAGCTCACATTCTAACGAGCAGTACTTC
TRBD1	TRBV5-4	TRBJ2-5	-	CASSRDRGLRETQYF	TGTGCCAGCAGCCGGGACAGGGGGCTTAGGGAGACCCAGTACTTC
-	TRBV19	TRBJ1-5	-	CASSIRQNLNQPQHF	TGTGCCAGTAGTATAAGACAGAACCTTAATCAGCCCCAGCATTTT
-	TRBV19	TRBJ1-1	-	CASSTPAGLSLNTEAFF	TGTGCCAGTAGTACCCCGGCAGGGCTATCGTTGAACACTGAAGCTTTCTTT
TRBD2	TRBV6-2/TRBV6-3	TRBJ2-7	few	CASSSSLAGGYEQYF	TGTGCCAGCAGTTCGTCCCTAGCGGGGGGCTACGAGCAGTACTTC
TRBD2	TRBV5-1	TRBJ2-1	-	CASSPLGTSGHPGGYNEQFF	TGCGCCAGCAGCCCCCTAGGGACTAGCGGTCACCCCGGGGGGTACAATGAGCAGTTCTTC
-	TRBV6-1	TRBJ2-7	-	CASSEEGRGAYEQYF	TGTGCCAGCAGTGAAGAGGGCAGGGGGGCCTACGAGCAGTACTTC
-	TRBV25-1	TRBJ1-1	-	CASRAGATEAFF	TGTGCCAGCAGGGCAGGGGCCACTGAAGCTTTCTTT
-	TRBV2	TRBJ1-1	-	CASSEVRGTTEAFF	TGTGCCAGCAGTGAAGTAAGGGGCACCACTGAAGCTTTCTTT
TRBD2	TRBV7-3	TRBJ2-7	-	CASSPPGGAGQYF	TGTGCCAGCAGCCCCCCGGGGGGGGCAGGGCAGTACTTC
-	TRBV6-6	TRBJ1-1	-	CASSLSETEAFF	TGTGCCAGCAGCCTATCCGAGACTGAAGCTTTCTTT
-	TRBV12-3/TRBV12-4	TRBJ1-5	-	CASSSVRNQPQHF	TGTGCCAGCAGTTCCGTTCGCAATCAGCCCCAGCATTTT
-	TRBV3-1/TRBV3-2	TRBJ2-1	once	CASRISGGGQGQFF	TGTGCCAGCAGAATTAGCGGGGGTGGACAGGGGCAGTTCTTC
-	TRBV15	TRBJ2-2	-	CATSRGGYGELFF	TGTGCCACCAGCAGAGGCGGGTACGGGGAGCTGTTTTTT
-	TRBV7-8	TRBJ2-7	-	CASSLGGGTTYEQYF	TGTGCCAGCAGCTTAGGGGGCGGGACCACCTACGAGCAGTACTTC
TRBD1	TRBV5-8	TRBJ1-1	-	CASILGTAATEAFF	TGTGCCAGCATCCTCGGGACAGCAGCCACTGAAGCTTTCTTT
TRBD1	TRBV11-2	TRBJ1-4	-	CASSSDRVNEKLFF	TGTGCCAGCAGCTCCGACAGGGTTAATGAAAAACTGTTTTTT
-	TRBV4-2	TRBJ2-7	-	CASSQEALYEQYF	TGTGCCAGCAGCCAAGAAGCTCTCTACGAGCAGTACTTC
TRBD1	TRBV19	TRBJ2-7	-	CASSLSGQGPEQYF	TGTGCCAGTAGTCTGTCGGGACAGGGTCCCGAGCAGTACTTC
-	TRBV25-1	TRBJ1-1	-	CASSEQSTEAFF	TGTGCCAGCAGTGAGCAGTCCACTGAAGCTTTCTTT
-	TRBV29-1	TRBJ1-1	-	CSAGPDALNTEAFF	TGCAGCGCTGGGCCAGACGCCTTGAACACTGAAGCTTTCTTT
TRBD1	TRBV11-2	TRBJ1-2	few	CASSLTRDRGEGYTF	TGTGCCAGCAGCTTGACCCGGGACAGGGGGGAGGGCTACACCTTC